This is a list of T cell receptor beta chains from one sample in a study of blood T cells in healthy people across ages. Each CDR3 protein is one row after TCRdb ran MiXCR on the 5' RACE reads. The sample carries about 580,000 distinct CDR3 sequences, less than 60% recorded once. Sequencing was done on a sample of blood. The source of these receptors is a man older than 75 in good health. Both conserved end residues are part of each CDR3. The D gene is left open where the match is weak. The size entry is marked missing in some rows and otherwise reads once, few, many or a size class.

v_gene	abundance	d_gene	j_gene	CDR3aa	CDR3nt
TRBV28	.	TRBD1	TRBJ1-2	CASSPVQGALVYGYTF	TGTGCCAGCAGCCCCGTACAGGGGGCCTTGGTTTATGGCTACACCTTC
TRBV6-6	many	.	TRBJ2-1	CASNEATYNEQFF	TGTGCCAGCAATGAGGCTACCTACAATGAGCAGTTCTTC
TRBV7-2	few	.	TRBJ1-2	CASSLVLSYTF	TGTGCCAGCAGCTTAGTTCTCAGCTACACCTTC
TRBV20-1	.	TRBD2	TRBJ2-1	CSTSTTSGGDNEQFF	TGCAGTACCTCAACGACTAGCGGGGGAGACAATGAGCAGTTCTTC
TRBV6-5	many	.	TRBJ2-1	CASSDPGGDNEQFF	TGTGCCAGCAGTGATCCTGGAGGCGACAATGAGCAGTTCTTC
TRBV24-1	few	.	TRBJ2-3	CATSDLQYPDTQYF	TGTGCCACCAGTGATTTGCAGTATCCAGATACGCAGTATTTT
TRBV5-1	.	.	TRBJ2-7	CASSLRTANSYEQYF	TGCGCCAGCAGCTTGCGCACAGCGAACTCCTACGAGCAGTACTTC
TRBV6-6	many	.	TRBJ2-1	CASSYGLGSEQFF	TGTGCCAGCAGTTATGGGCTGGGCAGTGAGCAGTTCTTC
TRBV5-1	many	TRBD1	TRBJ2-7	CASSLDGRGLEQYF	TGCGCCAGCAGCTTGGATGGCAGGGGGCTCGAGCAGTACTTC
TRBV7-2	few	.	TRBJ2-3	CASSPPRLANTDTQYF	TGTGCCAGCAGCCCCCCCCGATTAGCGAACACAGATACGCAGTATTTT
TRBV20-1	.	.	TRBJ1-2	CSAGYKNYGYTF	TGCAGTGCTGGCTACAAGAACTATGGCTACACCTTC
TRBV11-2	.	.	TRBJ2-3	CASSLGPFADTQYF	TGTGCCAGCAGCTTGGGACCTTTCGCAGATACGCAGTATTTT
TRBV4-2	.	.	TRBJ2-2	CASSPQDRNTGELFF	TGTGCCAGCAGCCCACAAGACAGGAACACCGGGGAGCTGTTTTTT
TRBV6-5	many	TRBD1	TRBJ2-7	CASSYSRTGGSYEQYF	TGTGCCAGCAGTTACTCTCGGACAGGGGGCTCCTACGAGCAGTACTTC
TRBV20-1	.	TRBD2	TRBJ2-4	CSARGSSGRGNIQYF	TGCAGTGCTAGAGGTTCTAGCGGGAGGGGAAACATTCAGTACTTC
TRBV7-2	.	.	TRBJ1-4	CASSLAGGGEKLFF	TGTGCCAGCAGCTTAGCCGGGGGCGGTGAAAAACTGTTTTTT
TRBV20-1	once	TRBD2	TRBJ2-5	CSVGTSGRINEQYF	TGCAGTGTTGGGACTAGCGGGAGAATCAATGAGCAGTACTTC
TRBV9	.	.	TRBJ2-7	CASSSGTRAGQYF	TGTGCCAGCAGCTCCGGGACCAGGGCCGGGCAGTACTTC
TRBV20-1	.	.	TRBJ2-7	CSASRGARYEQYF	TGCAGTGCGTCGAGGGGGGCCCGTTACGAGCAGTACTTC
TRBV6-5	.	.	TRBJ2-7	CASSYRRFFYEQYF	TGTGCCAGCAGTTACAGAAGGTTTTTCTACGAGCAGTACTTC
TRBV6-5	.	TRBD1	TRBJ2-5	CASSYLTGTSQETQYF	TGTGCCAGCAGTTACTTGACAGGGACAAGCCAAGAGACCCAGTACTTC
TRBV7-3	.	.	TRBJ2-5	CASSPIGGQETQYF	TGTGCCAGCAGCCCTATTGGGGGCCAAGAGACCCAGTACTTC
TRBV6-5	.	TRBD2	TRBJ2-3	CASRHTSGGASDTQYF	TGTGCCAGCAGACATACTAGCGGGGGGGCGTCAGATACGCAGTATTTT
TRBV7-9	.	.	TRBJ2-5	CASSLKEETQYF	TGTGCCAGCAGCTTAAAGGAGGAGACCCAGTACTTC
TRBV20-1	.	TRBD1	TRBJ1-6	CSARAQGEETSPPHF	TGCAGTGCTCGAGCACAGGGGGAAGAGACTTCACCCCCCCACTTT
TRBV4-3	.	.	TRBJ1-4	CASSQGFNEKLFF	TGCGCCAGCAGCCAAGGGTTCAATGAAAAACTGTTTTTT
TRBV11-3	once	.	TRBJ2-5	CASSEGAGVETQYF	TGTGCCAGCAGCGAAGGGGCAGGGGTAGAGACCCAGTACTTC
TRBV7-2	.	.	TRBJ2-3	CASSPVGGSRTDTQYF	TGTGCCAGCAGCCCAGTGGGGGGCTCTCGCACAGATACGCAGTATTTT
TRBV6-6	many	.	TRBJ1-1	CASSYGGWNTEAFF	TGTGCCAGCAGTTATGGGGGCTGGAACACTGAAGCTTTCTTT
TRBV3-1	.	.	TRBJ2-5	CASSQDQGDLIETQYF	TGTGCCAGCAGCCAAGATCAGGGGGACTTGATCGAGACCCAGTACTTC
TRBV7-2	.	TRBD1	TRBJ2-7	CASKETGTYEQYF	TGTGCCAGCAAAGAGACAGGGACGTACGAGCAGTACTTC
TRBV4-1	once	TRBD2	TRBJ2-7	CASSQDIGLAGRGGNEQYF	TGCGCCAGCAGCCAAGATATCGGACTAGCGGGACGAGGTGGGAATGAGCAGTACTTC